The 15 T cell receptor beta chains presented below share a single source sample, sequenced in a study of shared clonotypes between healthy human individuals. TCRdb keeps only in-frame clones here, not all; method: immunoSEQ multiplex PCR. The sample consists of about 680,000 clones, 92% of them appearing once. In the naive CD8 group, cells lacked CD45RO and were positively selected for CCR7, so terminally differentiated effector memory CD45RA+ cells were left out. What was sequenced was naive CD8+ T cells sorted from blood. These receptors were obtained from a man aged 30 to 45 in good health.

CDR3 loop: CASTRDTASEQYF. The CDR3 DNA reads as TGTGCCAGCACACGGGACACCGCGTCTGAGCAGTACTTC. This chain connects TRBV6-1 to TRBJ2-7; D is perhaps TRBD1 (6 bases). Looked up from germline, CDR1 is MNHNS and CDR2 is SASEGT. The CDR3 length is 13 residues. Deletions cut 7 bases from V and 7 bases from J, with 17 bases between.

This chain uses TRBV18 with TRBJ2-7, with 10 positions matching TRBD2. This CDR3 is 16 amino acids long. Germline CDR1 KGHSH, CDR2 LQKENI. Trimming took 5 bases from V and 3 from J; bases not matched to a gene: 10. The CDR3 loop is CASSTDGLAEIYEQYF. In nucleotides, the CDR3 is TGTGCCAGCTCAACAGACGGACTAGCGGAGATCTACGAGCAGTACTTC. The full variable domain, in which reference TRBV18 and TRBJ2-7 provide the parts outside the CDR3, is NAGVMQNPRHLVRRRGQEARLRCSPMKGHSHVYWYRQLPEEGLKFMVYLQKENIIDESGMPKERFSAEFPKEGPSILRIQQVVRGDSAAYFCASSTDGLAEIYEQYFGPGTRLTVT.

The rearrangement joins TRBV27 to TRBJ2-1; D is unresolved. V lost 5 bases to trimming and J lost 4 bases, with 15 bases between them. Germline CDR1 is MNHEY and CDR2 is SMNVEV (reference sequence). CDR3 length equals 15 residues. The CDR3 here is CASSGGRVPYNEQFF. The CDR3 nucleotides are TGTGCCAGCAGTGGTGGCCGGGTCCCATACAATGAGCAGTTCTTC.

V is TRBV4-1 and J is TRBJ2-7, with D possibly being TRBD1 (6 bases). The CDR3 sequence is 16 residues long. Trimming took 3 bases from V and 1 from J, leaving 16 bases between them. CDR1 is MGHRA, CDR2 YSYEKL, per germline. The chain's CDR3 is CASSQLGTHPSYEQYF. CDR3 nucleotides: TGCGCCAGCAGCCAGCTTGGGACACATCCGTCCTACGAGCAGTACTTC.

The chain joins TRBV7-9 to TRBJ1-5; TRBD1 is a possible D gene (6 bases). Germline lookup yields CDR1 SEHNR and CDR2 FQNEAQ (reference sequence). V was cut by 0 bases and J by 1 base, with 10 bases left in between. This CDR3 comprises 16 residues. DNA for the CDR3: TGTGCCAGCAGCTTAGCGGGACATGGGAGCAATCAGCCCCAGCATTTT. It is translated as CASSLAGHGSNQPQHF. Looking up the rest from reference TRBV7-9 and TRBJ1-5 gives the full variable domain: DTGVSQNPRHKITKRGQNVTFRCDPISEHNRLYWYRQTLGQGPEFLTYFQNEAQLEKSRLLSDRFSAERPKGSFSTLEIQRTEQGDSAMYLCASSLAGHGSNQPQHFGDGTRLSIL.

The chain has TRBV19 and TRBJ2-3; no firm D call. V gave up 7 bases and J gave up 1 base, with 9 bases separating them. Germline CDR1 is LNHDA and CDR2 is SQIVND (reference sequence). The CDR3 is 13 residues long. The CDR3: CASTRQGTDTQYF. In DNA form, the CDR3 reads TGTGCCAGTACGAGGCAGGGCACAGATACGCAGTATTTT.

In DNA form, the CDR3 reads TGTGCCAGCAGCCAAGGCCCGCCCGGGACAGTAACAGATACGCAGTATTTT. Translated, it gives CASSQGPPGTVTDTQYF. The gene calls are TRBV4-2 and TRBJ2-3, with 7 bases aligning to TRBD1. The J segment lost 3 bases and the V segment lost 1 base, leaving 10 bases of the junction unmatched. The germline V gene encodes CDR1 LGHNA and CDR2 YNFKEQ. The CDR3 is 17 amino acids.

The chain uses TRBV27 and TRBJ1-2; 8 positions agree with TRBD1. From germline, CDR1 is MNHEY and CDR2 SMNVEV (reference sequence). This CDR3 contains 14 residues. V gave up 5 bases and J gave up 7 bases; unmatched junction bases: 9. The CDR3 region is CASSTVDREPGYTF. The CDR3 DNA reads TGTGCCAGCAGTACAGTGGACAGGGAGCCTGGCTACACCTTC.

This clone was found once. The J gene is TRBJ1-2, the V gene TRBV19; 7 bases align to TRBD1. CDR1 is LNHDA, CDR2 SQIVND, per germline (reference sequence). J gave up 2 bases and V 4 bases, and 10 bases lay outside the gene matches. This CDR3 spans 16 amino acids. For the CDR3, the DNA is TGTGCCAGTAGTACTTCCGGGACAGCGACGAACTATGGCTACACCTTC. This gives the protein CASSTSGTATNYGYTF.

The CDR3 DNA reads TGTGCCAGCAGCTACTTCTCGACATCCTACGAGCAGTACTTC. Its protein product is CASSYFSTSYEQYF. The chain links TRBV5-8 to TRBJ2-7; D gene ambiguous. Trimming removed 3 bases from V and 1 base from J, with 11 bases in between. The CDR3 has 14 residues. The V gene's germline CDR1 is SGHTS and CDR2 YDEGEE.

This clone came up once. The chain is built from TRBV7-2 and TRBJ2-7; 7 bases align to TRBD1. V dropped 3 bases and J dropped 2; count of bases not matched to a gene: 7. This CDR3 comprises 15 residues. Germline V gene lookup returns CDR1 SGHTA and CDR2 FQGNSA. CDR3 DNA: TGTGCCAGCAGCTTTGGTCGACAGGGCGCCTACGAGCAGTACTTC. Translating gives CASSFGRQGAYEQYF.

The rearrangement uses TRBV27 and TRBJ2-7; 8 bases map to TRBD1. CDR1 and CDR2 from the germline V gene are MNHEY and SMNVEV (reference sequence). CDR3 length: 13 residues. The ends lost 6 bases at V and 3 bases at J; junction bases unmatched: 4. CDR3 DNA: TGTGCCAGCAGGGGGACAGGTTACTACGAGCAGTACTTC. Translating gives CASRGTGYYEQYF.

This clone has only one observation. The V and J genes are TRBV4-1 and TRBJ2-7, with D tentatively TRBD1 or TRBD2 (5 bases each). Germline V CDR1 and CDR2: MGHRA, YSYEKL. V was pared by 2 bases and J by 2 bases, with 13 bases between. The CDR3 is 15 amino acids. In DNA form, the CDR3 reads TGCGCCAGCAGCCAAATGCCCGGGGCTGCCTACGAGCAGTACTTC. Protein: CASSQMPGAAYEQYF.

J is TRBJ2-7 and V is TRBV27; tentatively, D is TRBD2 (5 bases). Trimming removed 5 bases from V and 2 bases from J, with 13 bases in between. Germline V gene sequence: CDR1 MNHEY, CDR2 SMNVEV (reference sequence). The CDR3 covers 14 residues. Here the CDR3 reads CASSSRTLAYEQYF. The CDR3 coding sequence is TGTGCCAGCAGTAGTCGGACTTTAGCCTACGAGCAGTACTTC.

The CDR3 DNA follows: TGTGCCAGCGTGGACAGGGGGAATGAAAAACTGTTTTTT. It translates to CASVDRGNEKLFF. The chain combines TRBV28 with TRBJ1-4; TRBD1 aligns across 10 bases. CDR3 length equals 13 residues. Trimming removed 8 bases from V and 5 bases from J; junction bases left unmatched: 2. Germline V gives CDR1 MDHEN, CDR2 SYDVKM. Supplemented by reference TRBV28 and TRBJ1-4, the full variable domain reads DVKVTQSSRYLVKRTGEKVFLECVQDMDHENMFWYRQDPGLGLRLIYFSYDVKMKEKGDIPEGYSVSREKKERFSLILESASTNQTSMYLCASVDRGNEKLFFGSGTQLSVL.